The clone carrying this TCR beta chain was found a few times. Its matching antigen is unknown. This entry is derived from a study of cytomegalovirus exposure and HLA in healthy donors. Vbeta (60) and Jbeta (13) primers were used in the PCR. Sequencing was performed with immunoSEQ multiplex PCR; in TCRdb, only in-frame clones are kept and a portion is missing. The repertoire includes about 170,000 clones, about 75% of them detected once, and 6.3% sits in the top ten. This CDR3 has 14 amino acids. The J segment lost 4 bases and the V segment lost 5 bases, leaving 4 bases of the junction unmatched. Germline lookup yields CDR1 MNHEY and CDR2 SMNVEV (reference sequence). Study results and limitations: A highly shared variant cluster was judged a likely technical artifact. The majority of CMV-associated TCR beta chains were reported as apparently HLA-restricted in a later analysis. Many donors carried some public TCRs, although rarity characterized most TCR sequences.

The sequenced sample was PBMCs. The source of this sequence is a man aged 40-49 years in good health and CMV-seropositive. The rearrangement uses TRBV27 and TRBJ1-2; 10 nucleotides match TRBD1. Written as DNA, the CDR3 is TGTGCCAGCAGTACCCGGGACAGGGGCTATGGCTACACCTTC. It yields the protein CASSTRDRGYGYTF.